This TCR beta chain came from a study of PD-1 blockade in classical Hodgkin lymphoma. Broader study findings: When set against healthy donors, newly diagnosed patients were reported to show lower baseline TCR diversity. Whereas CD4+ TCR diversity had risen significantly by C4D1, CD8+ TCR diversity had not.

This clone has just one count. Its antigen remains unknown. The time point denotes: cycle 4 day 1 (C4D1), after 6 weeks of nivolumab. After autologous stem cell transplantation all patients relapsed, and prior brentuximab vedotin exposure differed between cohorts. The V gene lost 6 bases and the J gene lost 5 bases, with 19 bases spanning the gap. The germline V gene has CDR1 LGHNT and CDR2 FRNRAP. The CDR3 extends over 15 amino acids. TCRdb keeps only in-frame clones here, not all; method: immunoSEQ multiplex PCR. The sample has more than 20,000 clones, 85% to 90% seen once; the top ten hold roughly 21%.

V is TRBV12-5 and J is TRBJ2-5; D is unclear. This sequence was found in a human donor with classical Hodgkin lymphoma. Material: peripheral blood mononuclear cells (PBMCs), obtained before the fourth cycle of nivolumab. The CDR3 DNA follows: TGTGCTAGTGGAAACACCGTAAGTAGCAAGGAGACCCAGTACTTC. This translates into CASGNTVSSKETQYF.